This is a list of T cell receptor beta chains from one sample in a study of T cell responses to AZD1222 COVID-19 vaccine. Libraries were prepared by immunoSEQ multiplex PCR; TCRdb keeps only in-frame clonotypes and omits some of them. The sample carries about 110,000 clones, 75% to 90% recorded once. This specimen consisted of peripheral blood, obtained on day 0 of AZD1222 vaccination. These receptors came from an adult in good health. CDR3s include the opening cysteine and the closing phenylalanine or tryptophan. The order of the fields is V gene, D gene, clone size, J gene, CDR3 DNA, CDR3 protein. The D gene is left open where the match is weak. Clone size appears in some rows only: once, few, many, or a class for an expanded clone.

TRBV11-2,.,.,TRBJ2-2,TGTGCCAGCAGCTTACTCCCCCGGAACACCGGGGAGCTGTTTTTT,CASSLLPRNTGELFF
TRBV5-1,TRBD1,few,TRBJ1-2,TGCGCCAGCAGCTTTATAGACAGGGTCTATGGCTACACCTTC,CASSFIDRVYGYTF
TRBV19,TRBD2,.,TRBJ2-3,TGTGCCAGTAGCATTCTCAGCGGGACGAGCACAGATACGCAGTATTTT,CASSILSGTSTDTQYF
TRBV25-1,.,.,TRBJ2-7,TGTGCCAGCAGGGCCGGGCTAAGCTCCTACGAGCAGTACTTC,CASRAGLSSYEQYF
TRBV11-3,.,.,TRBJ2-7,TGTGCCAGCAGCCCAAGTGGCGGGGGCGGCGAGCAGTACTTC,CASSPSGGGGEQYF
TRBV28,.,.,TRBJ1-4,TGTGCCAGCAGTTTTAGACAAAGCAATGAAAAACTGTTTTTT,CASSFRQSNEKLFF
TRBV10-3,TRBD2,.,TRBJ2-7,TGTGCCATCAGTGGCTCCCGGGACAGGGGACTAGCGGGGTCCAGGGGGGAGCAGTACTTC,CAISGSRDRGLAGSRGEQYF
TRBV5-1,.,few,TRBJ1-1,TGCGCCAGCAGCGTAACACAGGGTTTGAACACTGAAGCTTTCTTT,CASSVTQGLNTEAFF
TRBV7-9,TRBD1,.,TRBJ1-1,TGTGCCAGCACCCGGACAGGGACGGGCACTGAAGCTTTCTTT,CASTRTGTGTEAFF
TRBV6-5,.,.,TRBJ1-4,TGTGCCAGCAATCCCTGGAGGGGGACTAATGAAAAACTGTTTTTT,CASNPWRGTNEKLFF
TRBV10-1,TRBD2,once,TRBJ2-1,TGCGCCAGCAGTCGACTAGCGGGCCCTTTCAGCTCCTACAATGAGCAGTTCTTC,CASSRLAGPFSSYNEQFF
TRBV4-1,TRBD2,.,TRBJ2-5,TGCGCCAGCAGCCAAGATAGAGCTAGCGGGAGTTGGCGAGAGACCCAGTACTTC,CASSQDRASGSWRETQYF
TRBV3-1/TRBV3-2,.,few,TRBJ2-7,TGTGCCAGCAGCCAAGACCGGGGTCCCTACGAGCAGTACTTC,CASSQDRGPYEQYF
TRBV3-1/TRBV3-2,.,.,TRBJ1-4,TGTGCCAGCAGCCTAGCAACTAATGAAAAACTGTTTTTT,CASSLATNEKLFF
TRBV28,.,.,TRBJ1-1,TGTGCCAGCAGTTATCCACAAATTGGCAGCAACACTGAAGCTTTCTTT,CASSYPQIGSNTEAFF
TRBV2,TRBD1,.,TRBJ1-1,TGTGCCAGCAGCGGACAGGGGCGAGAAGCTTTCTTT,CASSGQGREAFF
TRBV27,.,.,TRBJ1-4,TGTGCCAGCAGGCCGCTGGGGGCAATTAATGAAAAACTGTTTTTT,CASRPLGAINEKLFF
TRBV10-3,.,.,TRBJ1-1,TGTGCCATCAAACAGGTGAACACTGAAGCTTTCTTT,CAIKQVNTEAFF
TRBV10-3,.,.,TRBJ2-7,TGTGTCTGCGTTCCCGGGGGCCCGATGAACGAGCAGTACTTC,CVCVPGGPMNEQYF
TRBV5-6,.,.,TRBJ2-1,TGTGCCAGCAGCTTGGATCGAGGGGAAACCTACAATGAGCAGTTCTTC,CASSLDRGETYNEQFF
TRBV10-3,TRBD1,.,TRBJ1-1,TGTGCCATCACCCCTACAGGGGGAAGCACTGAAGCTTTCTTT,CAITPTGGSTEAFF
TRBV5-1,TRBD1,.,TRBJ1-3,TGCGCCAGCACGCAAGGGACAGGGACGGTCGGAAACACCATATATTTT,CASTQGTGTVGNTIYF
TRBV9,TRBD1,.,TRBJ2-3,TGTGCCAGCACCCAAGGGGGCAGTAGGGGAGATACGCAGTATTTT,CASTQGGSRGDTQYF
TRBV18,TRBD1,.,TRBJ2-1,TGTGCCAGCTCAGACAGGGTTTCCAATGAGCAGTTCTTC,CASSDRVSNEQFF
TRBV7-9,TRBD2,.,TRBJ2-3,TGTGCCAGCAGCTTAGATATGGGCGGGAGTACAGATACGCAGTATTTT,CASSLDMGGSTDTQYF
TRBV4-2,.,.,TRBJ2-3,TGTGCCAGCAGCCACCCGGGACTGAGCACAGATACGCAGTATTTT,CASSHPGLSTDTQYF
TRBV12-3/TRBV12-4,.,.,TRBJ1-1,TGTGCCAGCAGTTTAGTAAGGAACACTGAAGCTTTCTTT,CASSLVRNTEAFF
TRBV10-3,.,.,TRBJ1-4,TGTGCCATCAAGGCGGATTCTAATGAAAAACTGTTTTTT,CAIKADSNEKLFF
TRBV18,.,once,TRBJ1-6,TGTGCCAGCTCACCGAAGGGCGGGAGGAATTCACCCCTCCACTTT,CASSPKGGRNSPLHF
TRBV19,TRBD2,.,TRBJ2-1,TGTGCCAGTACCCGGGGACTAGCGGGAGTGCTTGAGCAGTTCTTC,CASTRGLAGVLEQFF
TRBV19,.,.,TRBJ1-3,TGTGCCAGTAGTATAGACCTCCGGCCCGGAAACACCATATATTTT,CASSIDLRPGNTIYF
TRBV6-4,TRBD1,.,TRBJ1-2,TGTGCCAGCAGTGACCTACAGGGGTCGGGTGGCTACACCTTC,CASSDLQGSGGYTF
TRBV6-5,TRBD1,.,TRBJ2-1,TGTGCCAGCAGTAACGACAGGGGACTCAATGAGCAGTTCTTC,CASSNDRGLNEQFF
TRBV5-4,TRBD2,.,TRBJ2-2,TGTGCCAGCAGTTCCGGGACTAGTTTCACCGGGGAGCTGTTTTTT,CASSSGTSFTGELFF
TRBV19,.,.,TRBJ2-3,TGTGCCAGTTTAGGGAGGACAGATACGCAGTATTTT,CASLGRTDTQYF
TRBV5-6,.,few,TRBJ2-3,TGTGCCAGCAGCTGGGAGCCCGAACCAGATACGCAGTATTTT,CASSWEPEPDTQYF
TRBV18,.,.,TRBJ1-5,TGTGCCAGCTCACACGAGGCAGCTCATAGCAATCAGCCCCAGCATTTT,CASSHEAAHSNQPQHF
TRBV11-3,.,.,TRBJ2-3,TGTGCCAGCAGCTTAGAGGGCAGACCCACAGATACGCAGTATTTT,CASSLEGRPTDTQYF
TRBV13,TRBD2,.,TRBJ2-5,TGTGCCAGCAGCCCACCTCCCCAGCGGGAGGGTGAAGAGACCCAGTACTTC,CASSPPPQREGEETQYF
TRBV7-8,TRBD1,.,TRBJ1-6,TGTGCCAGCAGCCCCAGGACAGGGGGTGGCTCACCCCTCCACTTT,CASSPRTGGGSPLHF
TRBV6-2/TRBV6-3,.,.,TRBJ1-1,TGTGCCAGCAGTTACTCGACCGTGAACACTGAAGCTTTCTTT,CASSYSTVNTEAFF
TRBV6-5,.,.,TRBJ1-2,TGTGCCAGCAGTCCGACAGCAAATCATAACTATGGCTACACCTTC,CASSPTANHNYGYTF
TRBV19,TRBD1,.,TRBJ1-2,TGTGCCAGTAGTGGGTCGACAGGGGATCGAGGCTACACCTTC,CASSGSTGDRGYTF
TRBV7-3,.,.,TRBJ2-5,TGTGCCAGCAGCTCAGCAGGGCTACAAGAGACCCAGTACTTC,CASSSAGLQETQYF
TRBV5-6,.,once,TRBJ2-5,TGTGCCAGCAGCTTGGCGGCAGACCAAGAGACCCAGTACTTC,CASSLAADQETQYF
TRBV5-6,.,.,TRBJ1-6,TGTGCCAGCAGCCCGACCGCGAGGGGGGGTCCCCAATGGTCACCCCTCCACTTT,CASSPTARGGPQWSPLHF
TRBV10-3,TRBD2,.,TRBJ2-7,TGTGCCATCAGTCAAGGGGTAGCGGGAGTCTACGAGCAGTACTTC,CAISQGVAGVYEQYF
TRBV5-1,.,.,TRBJ2-7,TGCGCCAGCAGCCTCCTCCTCGGCTCCGAGCAGTACTTC,CASSLLLGSEQYF
TRBV11-1,TRBD1,.,TRBJ1-2,TGTGCCAGCAGCCCGACAGGGGGCGACTATGGCTACACCTTC,CASSPTGGDYGYTF
TRBV6-2/TRBV6-3,.,.,TRBJ2-1,TGTGCCAGCAGTTACACACCGAGAGGTGAGCAGTTCTTC,CASSYTPRGEQFF
TRBV18,.,.,TRBJ1-6,TGTGCCAGCTCAGTAACCCGGGCCACAGACCTTAATTCACCCCTCCACTTT,CASSVTRATDLNSPLHF
TRBV10-3,TRBD1,.,TRBJ2-1,TGTGCCATCAGTGAAGGGGGCGGGTACAATGAGCAGTTCTTC,CAISEGGGYNEQFF
TRBV11-1,TRBD2,.,TRBJ2-1,TGTGCCAGCAGCTCTATCACTAGCGGAGTCTACAATGAGCAGTTCTTC,CASSSITSGVYNEQFF
TRBV11-2,.,.,TRBJ1-3,TGTGCCAGCAGCTTAGTTTCGGCCGTCTCTGGAAACACCATATATTTT,CASSLVSAVSGNTIYF
TRBV29-1,.,once,TRBJ2-7,TGCAGCGCTCGCCACGGGGGGGGACAGAGCTCCTACGAGCAGTACTTC,CSARHGGGQSSYEQYF
TRBV5-1,TRBD2,.,TRBJ2-5,TGCGCCAGCAGTCCCAGGGAGGGGCAGGGGACCCAGTACTTC,CASSPREGQGTQYF
TRBV7-2,.,.,TRBJ1-6,TGTGCCAGCAGCCAACAGAGCTCCTATAATTCACCCCTCCACTTT,CASSQQSSYNSPLHF
TRBV18,.,.,TRBJ2-1,TGTGCCAGCTCACCTGTTAGCGGCAATGAGCAGTTCTTC,CASSPVSGNEQFF
TRBV5-6,.,.,TRBJ1-3,TGTGCCAGCAGCTTGCTGGTACCCGGAAACACCATATATTTT,CASSLLVPGNTIYF
TRBV5-4,.,.,TRBJ1-1,TGTGCCAGCAGCTCCCGACAGCAAAGGAACACTCGAGCTTTCTTT,CASSSRQQRNTRAFF